Sequencing of this T cell receptor beta chain was carried out in a study of blood T cell repertoires in COVID-19. Germline loops: CDR1 SGHRS, CDR2 YFSETQ. The CDR3 spans 17 residues. The junction had 14 bases not matched to a gene; V was cut back by 4 bases and J by 5 bases. Libraries were prepared by immunoSEQ multiplex PCR; TCRdb keeps only in-frame clonotypes and omits some of them. The sample carries 200,000 to 250,000 clones, 70% to 85% recorded once. Those enrolled in Seattle joined during active infection and were followed longitudinally afterward. This sequence originates from an elderly woman with COVID-19, enrolled during active disease. Sequencing used peripheral blood. V is TRBV5-1 and J is TRBJ2-2; TRBD2 matches 7 bases. CDR3: CASSLRPSGLGTGELFF. The CDR3 DNA sequence: TGCGCCAGCAGCCTGCGCCCTAGCGGTCTAGGGACCGGGGAGCTGTTTTTT.